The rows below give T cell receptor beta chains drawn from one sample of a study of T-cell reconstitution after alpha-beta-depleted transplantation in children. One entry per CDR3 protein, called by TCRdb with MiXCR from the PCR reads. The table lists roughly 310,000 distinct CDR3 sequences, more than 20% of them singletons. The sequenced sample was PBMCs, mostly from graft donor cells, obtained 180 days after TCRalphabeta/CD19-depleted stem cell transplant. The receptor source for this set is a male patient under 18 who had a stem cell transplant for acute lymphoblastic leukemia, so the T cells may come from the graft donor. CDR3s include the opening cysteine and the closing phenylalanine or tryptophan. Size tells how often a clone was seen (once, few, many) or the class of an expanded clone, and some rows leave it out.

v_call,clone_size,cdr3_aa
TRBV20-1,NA,CSANGDRVYEQYF
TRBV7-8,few,CASSLDRINQPQHF
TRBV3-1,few,CASSQPSTSGGPSYNEQFF
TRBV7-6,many,CASSLALTGDEQYF
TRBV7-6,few,CASSPRLALETQYF
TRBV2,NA,CASTILGGPYGYTF
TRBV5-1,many,CASSGAGHSPLHF
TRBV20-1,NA,CSAPVGRMETQYF
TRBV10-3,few,CAISEVGSDYGYTF
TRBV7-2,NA,CASSLRAGVHEQFF
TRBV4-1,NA,CASSQDIEQAGGETQYF
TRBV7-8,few,CASSRRGVYEQYF
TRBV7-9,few,CASSSEGAYGYTF
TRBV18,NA,CASSPQKQWENIQYF
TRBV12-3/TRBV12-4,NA,CASSLWQGANYGYTF
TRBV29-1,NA,CSVASVLGGYTF
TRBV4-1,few,CASSQDFPDLPWGYGYTF
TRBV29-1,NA,CSVAGGGANVLTF
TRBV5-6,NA,CASSETGGMNTEAFF
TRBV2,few,CASSEGRYNEQFF
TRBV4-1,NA,CASSQGVGASGRHEQYF
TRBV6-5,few,CASSYLAGWGANVLTF
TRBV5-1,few,CASSFNARGVNTEAFF
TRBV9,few,CASSVAPGDAYEQYF
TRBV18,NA,CASSPWTGETQYF
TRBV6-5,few,CASSYSEREGRDTQYF
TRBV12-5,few,CATKREAANEQFF
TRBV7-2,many,CASSLLSGLAGGAEQFF
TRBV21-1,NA,CASSIGSSGRKETQYF
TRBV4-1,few,CASRRVGGAGKSSYEQYF
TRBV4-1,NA,CASSQGRLAQYF
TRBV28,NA,CASSLESAQGETQYF
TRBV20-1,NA,CSAGRVFSSSYNEQFF
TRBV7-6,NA,CASSLAEREMSTDTQYF
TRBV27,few,CASMGGGSYEQYF
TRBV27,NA,CASSPRTAYNEQFF
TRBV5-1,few,CASSLQGAHGYTF
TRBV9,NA,CASSAIVGGNEQFF
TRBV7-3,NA,CASSSILAGAGHNEQFF
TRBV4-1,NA,CASSGGRNTIYF
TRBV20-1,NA,CSAPGSQAGGLYNEQFF
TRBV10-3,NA,CATLGGVTDTQYF
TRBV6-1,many,CASSPRDRAYEQYF
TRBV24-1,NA,CATSGLAGGKAFF
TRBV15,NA,CATTRGLRGISDTQYF
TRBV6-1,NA,CASSAFLDRHPNYGYTF
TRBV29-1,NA,CSVEAQGLGEKLFF
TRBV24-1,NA,CATSAKDRGLAKNIQYF
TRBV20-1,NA,CSATDSGVEQYF
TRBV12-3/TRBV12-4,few,CASSLGGSPSEQYF
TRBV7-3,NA,CASSPTPRTERETQYF
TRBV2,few,CARRDRDYGYTF